Described below is a single T cell receptor beta chain sequence and its context. The antigen is undetermined. This sample was included in a study of shared clonotypes between healthy human individuals. Points from the study as a whole: Sharing of clonotypes among donors was expected to vary with sequencing depth.

Deletions cut 2 bases from V and 5 bases from J, with 10 bases between. The CDR3 is made up of 14 amino acids. CDR1 and CDR2 (germline): SNHLY, FYNNEI. Donors were healthy HIV-negative adults without recently reported acute infections or vaccinations. CD45RA+ naive and CD45RA-negative memory subsets were separated from CD4+ cells. Once extracted for a subset, genomic DNA was divided evenly among several immunoSEQ plates. Assay used: immunoSEQ multiplex PCR; TCRdb lists only in-frame clones, some missing. The sample records roughly 1.5 million clones, approximately 98% being singletons. The source material was naive CD4+ T cells sorted from blood. The subset denotes: CD45RA+ positively selected. The clonotype comes from a man aged 25-45 years in good health. This chain uses TRBV2 with TRBJ1-5, with D perhaps matching TRBD1 (5 bases). The CDR3 nucleotides are TGTGCCAGCAGTGAACGCAGGGTAGATCAGCCCCAGCATTTT. It is translated as CASSERRVDQPQHF.